The T cell receptor (beta chain) described here comes from a study of CXCR3-negative and CXCR3-positive naive CD8 T cells. For the study at large: Sequencing brought in 150 million or so TRB reads altogether, and each library got about 1.5 +/- 0.3 million. General study findings and limits: For CXCR3-positive naive cells, TRB CDR3s were more hydrophobic than those of CXCR3-negative naive cells. Diversity was high in both naive subsets and much lower in memory cells.

Points on this clonotype: What it binds is not known.

The libraries of TRB cDNA were constructed through 5' RACE using UMI labels. TCRdb reprocessed the 5' RACE reads, keeping one entry per CDR3 protein, no DNA. The listing contains 130,000 or so distinct CDR3 sequences. This CDR3 spans 16 amino acids. CDR1 is LGHDT, CDR2 YNNKEL, per germline (reference sequence). The TCR originated in a human donor in good health. Some clones in this sample may be carry-over from other donors' samples. Sample: naive CXCR3+ CD8+ T cells from blood. Sample subset: CD45RO-CCR7+CD27+CD95- naive CD8+ T cells expressing CXCR3 (TNR3+). The chain has TRBV3-1 and TRBJ2-1; the TRBD2 assignment by TCRdb is unverifiable without DNA. CDR3 protein: CASEREVGGSYNEQFF.